This passage covers 20 T cell receptor beta chains from one sample sequenced in a study of pediatric ulcerative colitis. Rectal tissue came from one to two pinch biopsies taken at colonoscopy. Sequencing used immunoSEQ multiplex PCR; TCRdb keeps in-frame clones, though not all of them. The sample lists tens of thousands of clones, roughly 70% occurring once. The material sequenced was gut tissue. The receptors come from a boy between 10 and 17 years old with severe ulcerative colitis.

The genes are TRBV5-1 and TRBJ2-5, with 9 bases aligning to TRBD2. Germline V gives CDR1 SGHRS, CDR2 YFSETQ. J gave up 2 bases and V 4 bases, and 3 bases lay outside the gene matches. This CDR3 spans 14 amino acids. The CDR3 nucleotides are TGCGCCAGCAGCGCGGGGGGGCGACAAGAGACCCAGTACTTC. Translating gives CASSAGGRQETQYF. The full variable domain, rest sourced from reference TRBV5-1 and TRBJ2-5, is KAGVTQTPRYLIKTRGQQVTLSCSPISGHRSVSWYQQTPGQGLQFLFEYFSETQRNKGNFPGRFSGRQFSNSRSEMNVSTLELGDSALYLCASSAGGRQETQYFGPGTRLLVL.

Only a few counts were recorded for this clone. V is TRBV29-1 and J is TRBJ1-2; 11 bases are shared with TRBD1. Germline V gene sequence: CDR1 SQVTM, CDR2 ANQGSEA. The V and J ends lost 4 bases and 1 base, in that order; junction bases with no gene match: 8. This CDR3 has 16 residues. DNA for the CDR3: TGCAGCGTTGTCCTGCCCGGGACAGGGGGTAACTATGGCTACACCTTC. Protein: CSVVLPGTGGNYGYTF.

This clone was recorded only once. This rearrangement joins TRBV9 to TRBJ1-5, with 11 bases that match TRBD1. V lost 7 bases, J lost 6 bases, and 0 bases stayed unmatched. The germline CDR1 and CDR2 sequences are SGDLS and YYNGEE. The CDR3 consists of 12 residues. Written as DNA, the CDR3 is TGTGCCAGCGGGACAGGGGGTCAGCCCCAGCATTTT. It encodes CASGTGGQPQHF. Using reference TRBV9 and TRBJ1-5 for the parts outside the CDR3, the full variable domain is DSGVTQTPKHLITATGQRVTLRCSPRSGDLSVYWYQQSLDQGLQFLIQYYNGEERAKGNILERFSAQQFPDLHSELNLSSLELGDSALYFCASGTGGQPQHFGDGTRLSIL.

The chain uses TRBV18 and TRBJ1-2, with 7 bases identical to TRBD1. CDR1 KGHSH and CDR2 LQKENI come from the germline V gene. The length of the CDR3 is 13 residues. Losses at the gene ends were 4 bases for V and 9 bases for J; bases not matched to a gene: 8. The CDR3 sequence: CASSQEQGFRYTF. CDR3 DNA: TGTGCCAGCTCACAGGAACAGGGGTTTCGCTACACCTTC.

This clone was recorded a few times. This CDR3 is CASRAWTGGNSPLHF. The CDR3 DNA reads as TGTGCCAGCAGAGCTTGGACAGGGGGTAATTCACCCCTCCACTTT. V and J are TRBV2 and TRBJ1-6, with 10 bases that match TRBD1. Germline-derived CDR1 and CDR2 are SNHLY and FYNNEI. V dropped 6 bases and J dropped 6; count of bases not matched to a gene: 5. There are 15 residues in the CDR3.

This clone was recorded a few times. This chain connects TRBV5-5 to TRBJ1-2; unclear D gene. Germline V lookup: CDR1 SGHKS, CDR2 YYEKEE (reference sequence). The CDR3 is 12 residues long. Trimming took 4 bases from V and 9 from J, leaving 13 bases between them. CDR3 DNA sequence: TGTGCCAGCAGCCCGCGAATCGAGAGCTACACCTTC. It is translated as CASSPRIESYTF. Combining the CDR3 with reference TRBV5-5 and TRBJ1-2 gives the whole variable domain DAGVTQSPTHLIKTRGQQVTLRCSPISGHKSVSWYQQVLGQGPQFIFQYYEKEERGRGNFPDRFSARQFPNYSSELNVNALLLGDSALYLCASSPRIESYTFGSGTRLTVV.

V and J are TRBV4-1 and TRBJ2-2; D tentatively reads TRBD1 or TRBD2 (6 bases each). Germline CDR1 MGHRA, CDR2 YSYEKL. The CDR3 loop spans 15 amino acids. Trimming pared 0 bases from V and 4 bases from J, leaving 9 bases between. CDR3 amino acids: CASSQDPGATGELFF. DNA for the CDR3: TGCGCCAGCAGCCAAGATCCGGGGGCCACCGGGGAGCTGTTTTTT.

This clone was seen a single time. DNA of the CDR3: TGTGCCAGCAGACGGGGCGAACTGGTTGGCTACACCTTC. This sequence encodes CASRRGELVGYTF. The chain is built from TRBV5-4 and TRBJ1-2; possible D gene TRBD1, 5 bases. The length of the CDR3 is 13 residues. V lost 5 bases and J lost 7, with 15 bases in between. Per germline, CDR1 SGHNT and CDR2 YYREEE (reference sequence).

J is TRBJ1-5 and V is TRBV28, with D hard to call. Trimming left V 2 bases short and J 6 bases short, with 2 bases between. Germline assignment: CDR1 MDHEN and CDR2 SYDVKM. This CDR3 spans 11 amino acids. The CDR3 region is CASSLTQPQHF. Here the CDR3 DNA reads TGTGCCAGCAGTTTAACTCAGCCCCAGCATTTT.

The chain joins TRBV5-6 to TRBJ2-7, with D unresolved. V was pared by 0 bases and J by 6 bases, with 7 bases between. CDR1 and CDR2 from the germline V gene are SGHDT and YYEEEE. CDR3 size: 12 residues. The CDR3 DNA follows: TGTGCCAGCAGCTTGGGAGGTATCGAGCAGTACTTC. Amino acids: CASSLGGIEQYF.

This clone was observed a single time. This rearrangement joins TRBV5-6 to TRBJ1-5; D is perhaps TRBD1 (5 bases). V gave up 0 bases and J gave up 5 bases, with 12 bases separating them. CDR1 is SGHDT and CDR2 is YYEEEE in the germline V gene. This CDR3 is 15 amino acids long. DNA for the CDR3: TGTGCCAGCAGCTTGGCAGGGTCTGGGGATCAGCCCCAGCATTTT. Translated, it gives CASSLAGSGDQPQHF. Complete variable domain (other parts from reference TRBV5-6 and TRBJ1-5): DAGVTQSPTHLIKTRGQQVTLRCSPKSGHDTVSWYQQALGQGPQFIFQYYEEEERQRGNFPDRFSGHQFPNYSSELNVNALLLGDSALYLCASSLAGSGDQPQHFGDGTRLSIL.

The sample holds a few counts of this clone. The CDR3 nucleotides read TGTGCCAGCAGCGCTAGACAGTACACAGATACGCAGTATTTT. It is translated as CASSARQYTDTQYF. The chain combines TRBV9 with TRBJ2-3, with D possibly being TRBD1 (5 bases). The V and J ends lost 3 bases and 2 bases respectively, with 10 bases between them. CDR1 SGDLS and CDR2 YYNGEE come from the germline V gene. This CDR3 comprises 14 residues.

The V call is TRBV14, the J call TRBJ2-7; tentative D call: TRBD1 (6 bases). Germline loops: CDR1 SGHDN, CDR2 FVKESK. V lost 3 bases and J 7 bases, leaving 13 bases between the germline ends. The CDR3 contains 13 residues. Here the CDR3 DNA reads TGTGCCAGCAGCCAGGGGGCAGGGCGAGAGCAGTACTTC. This gives the protein CASSQGAGREQYF.

This clone appeared once. The chain is built from TRBV10-3 and TRBJ1-4, with D uncertain. Germline V lookup: CDR1 ENHRY, CDR2 SYGVKD. CDR3 length: 12 amino acids. V was trimmed by 8 bases and J by 3 bases, leaving 7 bases between them. CDR3: CAIGSPNEKLFF. The CDR3 region has the DNA TGTGCCATCGGGTCCCCTAATGAAAAACTGTTTTTT.

The rearrangement links TRBV30 to TRBJ2-2; the D gene is possibly TRBD2 (5 bases). CDR1 and CDR2 from the germline V gene are GTSNPN and SVGIG (reference sequence). V lost 2 bases, J lost 11 bases, and 21 bases lay in between. CDR3 size: 15 residues. Here the CDR3 reads CAWSTAPSGVGELFF. Written as DNA, the CDR3 is TGTGCCTGGAGTACTGCCCCGAGCGGCGTCGGAGAGCTGTTTTTT.

This clone has a single count. The rearrangement joins TRBV10-1 to TRBJ2-3, with 8 nucleotides matching TRBD2. CDR1 is WNHNN, CDR2 SYGVQD, per germline (reference sequence). The CDR3 length is 16 residues. V shed 4 bases, J shed 3 bases, and the junction held 9 bases outside the gene matches. The CDR3 reads CASSGIAGSETDTQYF. The CDR3 region has the DNA TGCGCCAGCAGTGGAATAGCGGGGTCAGAGACAGATACGCAGTATTTT.

V usage is TRBV5-1 and J usage is TRBJ2-1; 7 bases map to TRBD2. Trimming removed 4 bases from V and 5 bases from J; junction bases left unmatched: 9. The germline V gene has CDR1 SGHRS and CDR2 YFSETQ. The CDR3 totals 15 residues. CDR3 residues: CASSSGLVVDNEQFF. The CDR3 DNA is TGCGCCAGCAGCAGCGGACTAGTGGTCGACAATGAGCAGTTCTTC. Variable domain in full (rest from reference TRBV5-1 and TRBJ2-1): KAGVTQTPRYLIKTRGQQVTLSCSPISGHRSVSWYQQTPGQGLQFLFEYFSETQRNKGNFPGRFSGRQFSNSRSEMNVSTLELGDSALYLCASSSGLVVDNEQFFGPGTRLTVL.

In nucleotides, the CDR3 is TGTGCCAGCAGTGAAAGACCCCTGCTCCTTTATAGCAATCAGCCCCAGCATTTT. Its protein is CASSERPLLLYSNQPQHF. This chain joins TRBV6-1 and TRBJ1-5; D ambiguous. CDR3 length: 18 residues. CDR1 and CDR2 from the germline V gene are MNHNS and SASEGT. V dropped 2 bases and J dropped 0 bases, with 17 bases sitting between them.

This sequence joins TRBV29-1 and TRBJ1-1; no clear D gene. This CDR3 contains 13 residues. Germline-derived CDR1 and CDR2 are SQVTM and ANQGSEA. The V and J ends lost 5 bases and 5 bases respectively, with 15 bases between them. The CDR3 coding sequence is TGCAGCGTTAACCCGGGGAAGAAGACTGAAGCTTTCTTT. Translated: CSVNPGKKTEAFF.

The V gene is TRBV27, the J gene TRBJ1-5, with TRBD1 matching 9 bases. CDR1 is MNHEY, CDR2 SMNVEV, per germline (reference sequence). CDR3 size: 18 residues. The trim removed 9 bases at V and 5 bases at J, leaving 20 bases unmatched. The CDR3 coding sequence is TGTGCCAGGCTATTACAGGGGGCGCTCCGCTATAACCATCAGCCCCAGCATTTT. It encodes CARLLQGALRYNHQPQHF.